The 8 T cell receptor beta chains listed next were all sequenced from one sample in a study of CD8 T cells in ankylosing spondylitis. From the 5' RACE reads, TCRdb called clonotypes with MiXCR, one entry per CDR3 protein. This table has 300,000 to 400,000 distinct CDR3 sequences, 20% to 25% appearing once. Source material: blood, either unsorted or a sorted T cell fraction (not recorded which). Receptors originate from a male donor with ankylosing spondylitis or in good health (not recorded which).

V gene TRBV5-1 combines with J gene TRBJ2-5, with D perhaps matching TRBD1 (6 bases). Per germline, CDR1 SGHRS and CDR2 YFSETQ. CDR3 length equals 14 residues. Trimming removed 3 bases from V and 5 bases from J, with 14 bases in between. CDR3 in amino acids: CASSYQGRGETQYF. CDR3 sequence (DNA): TGCGCCAGCAGCTACCAGGGGCGTGGGGAGACCCAGTACTTC.

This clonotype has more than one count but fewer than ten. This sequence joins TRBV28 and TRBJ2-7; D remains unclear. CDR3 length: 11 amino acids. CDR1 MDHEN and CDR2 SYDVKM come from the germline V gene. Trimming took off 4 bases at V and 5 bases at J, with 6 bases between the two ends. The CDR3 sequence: CASSSSHEQYF. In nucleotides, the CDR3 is TGTGCCAGCAGTTCGTCCCACGAGCAGTACTTC.

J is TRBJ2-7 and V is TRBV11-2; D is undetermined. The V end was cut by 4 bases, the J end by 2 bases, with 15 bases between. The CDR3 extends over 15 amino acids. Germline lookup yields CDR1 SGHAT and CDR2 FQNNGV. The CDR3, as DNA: TGTGCCAGCAGCTCCGGACCGCACGGACCCTACGAGCAGTACTTC. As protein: CASSSGPHGPYEQYF.

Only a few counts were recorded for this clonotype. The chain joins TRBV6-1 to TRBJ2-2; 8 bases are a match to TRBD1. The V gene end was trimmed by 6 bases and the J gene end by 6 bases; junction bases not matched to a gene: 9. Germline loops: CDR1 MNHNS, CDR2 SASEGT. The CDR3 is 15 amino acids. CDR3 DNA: TGTGCCAGCAGCGGCAAGGGACAGGAACCCGGGGAGCTGTTTTTT. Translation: CASSGKGQEPGELFF.

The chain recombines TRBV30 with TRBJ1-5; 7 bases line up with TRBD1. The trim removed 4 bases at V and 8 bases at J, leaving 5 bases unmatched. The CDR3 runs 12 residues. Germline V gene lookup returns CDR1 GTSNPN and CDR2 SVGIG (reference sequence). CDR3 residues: CAWMGQGEPQHF. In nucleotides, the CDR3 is TGTGCCTGGATGGGGCAGGGGGAGCCCCAGCATTTT.

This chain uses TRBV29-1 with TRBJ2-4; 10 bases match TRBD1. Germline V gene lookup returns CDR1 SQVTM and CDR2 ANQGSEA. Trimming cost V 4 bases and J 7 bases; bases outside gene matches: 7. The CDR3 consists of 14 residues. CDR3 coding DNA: TGCAGCGTTGCGACAGGGGGCGCCGGGAACATTCAGTACTTC. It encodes CSVATGGAGNIQYF.

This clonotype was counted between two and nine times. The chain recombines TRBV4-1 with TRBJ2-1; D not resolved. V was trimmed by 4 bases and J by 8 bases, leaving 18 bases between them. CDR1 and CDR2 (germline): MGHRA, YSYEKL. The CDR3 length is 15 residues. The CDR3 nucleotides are TGCGCCAGCAGCCGGTGGCTAGGCCCAGAACATGAGCAGTTCTTC. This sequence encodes CASSRWLGPEHEQFF.

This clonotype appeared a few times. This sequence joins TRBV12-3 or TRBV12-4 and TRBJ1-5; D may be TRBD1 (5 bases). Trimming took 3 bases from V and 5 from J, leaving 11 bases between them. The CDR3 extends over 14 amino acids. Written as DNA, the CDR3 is TGTGCCAGCAGTTTTTCCCAGGGCTATCAGCCCCAGCATTTT. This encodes CASSFSQGYQPQHF.